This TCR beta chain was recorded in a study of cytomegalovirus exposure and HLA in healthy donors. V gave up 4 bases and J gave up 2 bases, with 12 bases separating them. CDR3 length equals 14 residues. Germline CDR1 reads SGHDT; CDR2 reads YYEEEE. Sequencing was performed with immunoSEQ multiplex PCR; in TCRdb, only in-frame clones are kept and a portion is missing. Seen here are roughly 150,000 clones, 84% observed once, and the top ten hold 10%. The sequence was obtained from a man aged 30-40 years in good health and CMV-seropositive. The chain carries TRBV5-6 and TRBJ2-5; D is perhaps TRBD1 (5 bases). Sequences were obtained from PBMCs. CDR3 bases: TGTGCCAGCAGCCCGTTAGGGGTTCAAGAGACCCAGTACTTC. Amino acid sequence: CASSPLGVQETQYF.